The TCR beta chain described here comes from a study of cytotoxic CD8 clonotypes in ibrutinib-treated CLL. Measured with immunoSEQ multiplex PCR; TCRdb has only the in-frame clones, and not every one. Seen here are around 150,000 clones, around 80% observed once, and the top ten hold roughly 7.6%. V was shortened by 2 bases and J by 5 bases, with 9 bases between the two germline ends. The CDR3 is 12 amino acids. CDR1 is GTSNPN, CDR2 SVGIG, per germline (reference sequence). The chain is built from TRBV30 and TRBJ1-1; D gene unclear. The material sequenced was PBMCs, taken after 36 months of ibrutinib treatment. This TCR was recovered from a human donor with chronic lymphocytic leukemia. The CDR3 region is CAWSPPSTEAFF. The CDR3 DNA reads TGTGCCTGGAGTCCACCGTCGACTGAAGCTTTCTTT.